This T cell receptor beta chain derives from a study of T cell responses to AZD1222 COVID-19 vaccine. Points from the study as a whole: Unmutated regions of variants are reportedly targeted by nearly half of spike-specific TCRs. At study baseline, merely more than 5 AZD1222 recipients were seropositive.

Of note for this clone: What it binds is unknown.

Method: immunoSEQ multiplex PCR; TCRdb's copy keeps in-frame clones and lacks some. Of roughly 150,000 clones listed, just over 90% were seen once; the top ten hold less than 2%. CDR1 is LNHNV, CDR2 YYDKDF, per germline (reference sequence). The V end lost 4 bases, the J end lost 5 bases, and 6 bases lay between the germline ends. The CDR3 totals 12 residues. This chain joins TRBV15 and TRBJ2-1; no clear D. Sequenced material: peripheral blood, taken 28 days after the second AZD1222 dose. This sequence originates from an adult who received the AZD1222 COVID-19 vaccine. The CDR3 here is CATSMSDNEQFF. CDR3 nucleotide sequence: TGTGCCACCAGCATGTCAGACAATGAGCAGTTCTTC.